This T cell receptor (beta chain) was documented in a study of Graves' ophthalmopathy and Graves' hyperthyroidism. General study points: Sensitivity reached approximately 71% and specificity 72% to 80% when the model predicted ophthalmopathy progression. A 13-signature model separated ophthalmopathy from stable hyperthyroidism, reaching around 89% sensitivity and roughly 82% specificity cross-validated. In blood appeared most of the expanded thyroid clonotypes whose frequency exceeded 0.001.

The CDR3 is made up of 16 amino acids. Trimming removed 6 bases from V and 2 bases from J; junction bases left unmatched: 8. Looked up from germline, CDR1 is MDHEN and CDR2 is SYDVKM. The authors amplified TCR beta CDR3 regions from RNA transcripts. HTBI primers were employed in first-round RT-PCR, then a second-round multiplex PCR followed. TCRdb re-called the multiplex PCR reads with MiXCR, one entry per CDR3 protein. This table has roughly 350,000 distinct CDR3 sequences, about 18% appearing once. Hyperthyroidism qualified as stable when ophthalmopathy did not develop within 18 months of follow-up. This clonotype came up many times. Its antigen is unidentified.

The TCR sequence derives from an adult woman with stable Graves' hyperthyroidism. Sequencing was carried out using peripheral blood. This chain links TRBV28 with TRBJ2-3; 10 bases are shared with TRBD2. In DNA, the CDR3 is TGTGCCAGCAGCGCTGGACTAGCGGCTGACACAGATACGCAGTATTTT. Translated, it gives CASSAGLAADTDTQYF. The full variable domain, completed using reference TRBV28 and TRBJ2-3, is DVKVTQSSRYLVKRTGEKVFLECVQDMDHENMFWYRQDPGLGLRLIYFSYDVKMKEKGDIPEGYSVSREKKERFSLILESASTNQTSMYLCASSAGLAADTDTQYFGPGTRLTVL.